This TCR beta chain was captured by sequencing in a study of T cells after posttransplantation cyclophosphamide. Findings and limits, study-wide: Tissue-infiltrating T cells from skin or gut overlapped little with blood T cells.

Per germline, CDR1 SGHAT and CDR2 FQDESV (reference sequence). CDR3 size: 14 residues. The V end lost 3 bases, the J end lost 6 bases, and 11 bases lay between the germline ends. Produced via immunoSEQ multiplex PCR; TCRdb's table is partial and in-frame only. This sample has over 35,000 clones, each found more than once. This clone was counted at least ten times. Its antigen is undetermined. The gene calls are TRBV11-1 and TRBJ1-4, with D perhaps TRBD1 (5 bases). The TCR was taken from a man aged 45-65 years in good health, CMV-negative, and a related stem cell transplant donor. The source material was PBMCs. The CDR3 nucleotides are TGTGCCAGCAGCTTCCGCGGGGGTGATGAAAAACTGTTTTTT. Its translation: CASSFRGGDEKLFF.